These 9 T cell receptor beta chains were all obtained from the same sample, sequenced in a study of T cell repertoires in cytomegalovirus infection. MiXCR, applied by TCRdb to the reads, yields one record per CDR3 protein. The profile shows about 300,000 distinct CDR3 sequences, around 9.1% of them singletons. The material sequenced was PBMCs. The receptors were gathered from a human donor in good health (CMV status not recorded). Some clones in this sample may be carry-over from other donors' samples.

The chain joins TRBV6-1 to TRBJ1-6; the D gene is possibly TRBD1 (5 bases). CDR3 size: 12 residues. CDR1 is MNHNS, CDR2 SASEGT, per germline. Trimming removed 1 base at V and 15 bases at J, with 10 bases between. CDR3 region: CASSEDRQNLHF. CDR3 DNA sequence: TGTGCCAGCAGTGAAGACCGACAGAACCTCCACTTT.

This clonotype was found a few times. The chain has TRBV2 and TRBJ2-5; tentative D call: TRBD2 (5 bases). V lost 7 bases and J lost 4, with 10 bases in between. Germline V lookup: CDR1 SNHLY, CDR2 FYNNEI. The CDR3 contains 12 residues. The CDR3 here is CASIKEGETQYF. CDR3 in DNA: TGTGCCAGCATCAAAGAGGGAGAGACCCAGTACTTC.

In this sample, this clonotype turned up a few times. V usage is TRBV28 and J usage is TRBJ1-5, with D unresolved. The V gene lost 9 bases and the J gene lost 2 bases, with 17 bases spanning the gap. This CDR3 region has 15 residues. Germline-derived CDR1 and CDR2 are MDHEN and SYDVKM. CDR3 amino acids: CASQWERVGNQPQHF. The CDR3 DNA sequence: TGTGCCAGTCAGTGGGAGAGGGTAGGCAATCAGCCCCAGCATTTT.

This clonotype was counted many times. The chain is built from TRBV18 and TRBJ2-5; D gene uncertain. The CDR3 is made up of 12 amino acids. Germline V CDR1 and CDR2: KGHSH, LQKENI. Trimming removed 8 bases at V and 4 bases at J, with 11 bases between. The CDR3: CASSPRRETQYF. CDR3 sequence (DNA): TGTGCCAGCAGCCCCCGCCGAGAGACCCAGTACTTC.

This clonotype has a handful of counts. The chain carries TRBV6-2 or TRBV6-3 and TRBJ1-5; 8 bases agree with TRBD1. Germline CDR1 reads MNHEY; CDR2 reads SVGEGT. The CDR3 loop spans 19 amino acids. The V and J ends lost 2 bases and 2 bases, in that order; junction bases with no gene match: 14. The CDR3 DNA reads TGTGCCAGCAGTTACAGTCTCTCGGACAGGGCGCTTGGCAATCAGCCCCAGCATTTT. Encoded protein: CASSYSLSDRALGNQPQHF.

In this sample, this clonotype turned up a few times. The rearrangement joins TRBV3-1 to TRBJ2-7; D might be TRBD2 (6 bases). The ends were cut back, 1 base at V and 4 bases at J, with 8 bases in the middle. The germline V gene encodes CDR1 LGHDT and CDR2 YNNKEL (reference sequence). The CDR3 consists of 13 residues. For the CDR3, the DNA is TGTGCCAGCAGCCAAGTGGGGACTTACGAGCAGTACTTC. It is translated as CASSQVGTYEQYF.

Note on this clonotype: A clone one base away is much larger, so this may be a read error. The chain combines TRBV5-3 with TRBJ2-2; 9 bases are a match to TRBD1. TRBV5-3 is filed as an ORF, its function uncertain. The CDR3 spans 16 residues. Here the CDR3 reads CASSLIPGQGIGELFF. CDR3 nucleotide sequence: TGTGCCAGCAGCTTGATCCCAGGACAGGGGATCGGGGAGCTGTTTTTT.

Ten or more counts support this clonotype. The V and J genes are TRBV4-3 and TRBJ1-1; D might be TRBD1 (5 bases). The CDR3 has 14 residues. V gave up 4 bases and J gave up 1 base, with 10 bases separating them. Looked up from germline, CDR1 is LGHNA and CDR2 is YSLEER. CDR3 DNA sequence: TGCGCCAGCAGCCCGGGACCGCAGAACACTGAAGCTTTCTTT. Protein sequence: CASSPGPQNTEAFF.

Ten or more counts support this clonotype. The chain employs TRBV7-9 and TRBJ2-1, with a weak D call TRBD1 (6 bases). With 2 bases removed from V and 6 bases from J, the gap between germline ends came to 17 bases. CDR1 is SEHNR, CDR2 FQNEAQ, per germline (reference sequence). CDR3 size: 16 residues. The CDR3 DNA reads as TGTGCCAGCAGCTTAAGGGGGACATCGCCCTTCAATGAGCAGTTCTTC. Its translation: CASSLRGTSPFNEQFF.